The clone carrying this T cell receptor (beta chain) was seen once. Per the germline V gene, CDR1 is SEHNR and CDR2 is FQNEAQ (reference sequence). The CDR3 is 14 residues long. The V end lost 6 bases, the J end lost 2 bases, and 14 bases lay between the germline ends. The data originate from a study of chemoradiotherapy in HPV16-positive cancers. Assay used: immunoSEQ multiplex PCR; TCRdb lists only in-frame clones, some missing. Counted here are tens of thousands of clones, about 92% occurring once; the ten biggest clones make up roughly a fifth. V and J are TRBV7-9 and TRBJ2-7, with a tentative D call TRBD2 (6 bases). The TCR sequence derives from a human donor with HPV-associated anogenital cancer. The material sequenced was blood, taken from a patient who underwent chemoradiotherapy. The CDR3 loop is CASRERGGTYEQYF. The DNA of the CDR3 is TGTGCCAGCAGAGAGAGGGGCGGGACCTACGAGCAGTACTTC.